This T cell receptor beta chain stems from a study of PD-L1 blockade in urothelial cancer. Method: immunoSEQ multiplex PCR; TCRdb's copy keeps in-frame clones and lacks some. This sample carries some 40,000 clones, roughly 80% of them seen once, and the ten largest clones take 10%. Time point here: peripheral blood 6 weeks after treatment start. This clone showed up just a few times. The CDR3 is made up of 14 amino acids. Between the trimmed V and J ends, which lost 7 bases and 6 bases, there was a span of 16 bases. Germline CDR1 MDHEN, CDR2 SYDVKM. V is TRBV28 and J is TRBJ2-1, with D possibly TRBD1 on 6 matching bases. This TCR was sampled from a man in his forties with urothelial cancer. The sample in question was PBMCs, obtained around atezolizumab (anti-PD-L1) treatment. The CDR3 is CASMAQGNLNEQFF. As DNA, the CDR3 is TGTGCCAGCATGGCACAGGGAAACCTCAATGAGCAGTTCTTC.